The source of this T cell receptor (beta chain) is a study of blood T cells in healthy people across ages. General study points: Roughly linearly, TCR beta diversity per million T cells fell as age increased.

Isolated PBMCs totaled at least 7 million in each sample. Samples each had at least 5 micrograms of total RNA extracted. In its sample, this clonotype was seen a few times. Its antigen remains unknown. A second about 6 to 11 cycle PCR used barcoded and J-beta primers. One entry per CDR3 protein results from TCRdb running MiXCR on the 5' RACE reads. Of around 1.7 million distinct CDR3 sequences in the sample, roughly 30% were seen once. V shed 2 bases and J shed 6 bases, with 15 bases lying between them. This CDR3 region has 14 residues. CDR1 and CDR2 from the germline V gene are SGHRS and YFSETQ. The chain combines TRBV5-1 with TRBJ2-7, with a weak D call TRBD2 (5 bases). The sample taken for sequencing was blood. This clonotype originated in a woman aged 30 to 39 in good health. CDR3 region: CASSFSAGVTEQYF. The CDR3, as DNA: TGCGCCAGCAGCTTCTCGGCCGGGGTTACCGAGCAGTACTTC.